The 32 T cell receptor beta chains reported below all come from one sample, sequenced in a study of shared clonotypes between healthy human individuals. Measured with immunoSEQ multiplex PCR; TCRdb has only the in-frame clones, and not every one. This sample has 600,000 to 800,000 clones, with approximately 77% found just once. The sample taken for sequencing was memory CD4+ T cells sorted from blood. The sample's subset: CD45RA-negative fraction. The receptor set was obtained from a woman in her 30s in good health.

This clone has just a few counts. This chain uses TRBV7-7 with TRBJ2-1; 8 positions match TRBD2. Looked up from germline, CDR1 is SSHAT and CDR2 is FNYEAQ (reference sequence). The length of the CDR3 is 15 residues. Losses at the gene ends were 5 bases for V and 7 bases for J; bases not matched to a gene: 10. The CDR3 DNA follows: TGTGCCAGCAGCGCCTGGGGAGCGGGAGATAATGAGCAGTTCTTC. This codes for CASSAWGAGDNEQFF.

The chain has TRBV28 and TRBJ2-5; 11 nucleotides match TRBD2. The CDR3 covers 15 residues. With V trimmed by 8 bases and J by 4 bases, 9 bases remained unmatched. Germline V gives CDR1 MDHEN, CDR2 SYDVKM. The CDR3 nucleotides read TGTGCCAGCCGATTTAGCGGGAGGGCGGGAGAGACCCAGTACTTC. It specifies CASRFSGRAGETQYF.

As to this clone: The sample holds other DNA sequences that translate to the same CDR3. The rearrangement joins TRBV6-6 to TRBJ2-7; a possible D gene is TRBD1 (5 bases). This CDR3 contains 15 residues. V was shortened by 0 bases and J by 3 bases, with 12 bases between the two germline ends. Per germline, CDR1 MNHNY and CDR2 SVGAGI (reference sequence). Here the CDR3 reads CASSYSRQGGYEQYF. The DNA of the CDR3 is TGTGCCAGCAGTTACTCGAGGCAGGGCGGCTACGAGCAGTACTTC.

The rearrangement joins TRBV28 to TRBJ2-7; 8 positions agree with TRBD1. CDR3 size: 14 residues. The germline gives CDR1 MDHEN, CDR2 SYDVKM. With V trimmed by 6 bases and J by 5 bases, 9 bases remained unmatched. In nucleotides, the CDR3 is TGTGCCAGCAGCCGCCCGGGACAGGTCCACGAGCAGTACTTC. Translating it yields CASSRPGQVHEQYF.

CDR3 residues: CASPRSRPQHQPQHF. For the CDR3, the DNA is TGTGCCAGCCCAAGGAGTCGTCCGCAACATCAGCCCCAGCATTTT. The chain joins TRBV21-1 to TRBJ1-5. TRBV21-1 is a pseudogene. CDR3 length: 15 amino acids.

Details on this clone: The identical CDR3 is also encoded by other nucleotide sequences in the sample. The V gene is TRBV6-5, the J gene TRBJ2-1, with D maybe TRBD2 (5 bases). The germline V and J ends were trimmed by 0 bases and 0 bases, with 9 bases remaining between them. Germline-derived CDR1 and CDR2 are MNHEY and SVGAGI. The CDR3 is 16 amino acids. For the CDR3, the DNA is TGTGCCAGCAGTTACTCAGGCGGAGGCTCCTACAATGAGCAGTTCTTC. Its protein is CASSYSGGGSYNEQFF.

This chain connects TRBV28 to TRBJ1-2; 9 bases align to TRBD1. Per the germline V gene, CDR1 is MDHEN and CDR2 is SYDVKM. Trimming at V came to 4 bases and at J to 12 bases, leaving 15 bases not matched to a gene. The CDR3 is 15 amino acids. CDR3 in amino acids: CASSYQGQGLGGHTF. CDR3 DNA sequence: TGTGCCAGCAGTTACCAAGGACAGGGGTTAGGCGGCCACACCTTC.

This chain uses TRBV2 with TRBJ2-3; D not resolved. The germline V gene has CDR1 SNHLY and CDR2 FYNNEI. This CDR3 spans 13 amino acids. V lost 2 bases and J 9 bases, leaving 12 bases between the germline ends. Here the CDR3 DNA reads TGTGCCAGCAGTGAAAGTGGGGAAGGCACGCAGTATTTT. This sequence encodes CASSESGEGTQYF.

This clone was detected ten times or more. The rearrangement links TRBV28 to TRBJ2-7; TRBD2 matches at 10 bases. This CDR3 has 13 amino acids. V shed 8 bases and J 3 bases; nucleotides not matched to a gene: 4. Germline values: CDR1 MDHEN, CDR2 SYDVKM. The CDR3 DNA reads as TGTGCCAGCGAAGGGACTAGCGACTACGAGCAGTACTTC. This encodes CASEGTSDYEQYF.

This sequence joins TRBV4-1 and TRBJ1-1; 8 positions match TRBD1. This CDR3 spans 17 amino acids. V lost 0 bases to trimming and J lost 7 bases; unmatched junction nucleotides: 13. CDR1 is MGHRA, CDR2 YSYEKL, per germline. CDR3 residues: CASSQEAPNRGSDEAFF. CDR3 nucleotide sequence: TGCGCCAGCAGCCAAGAAGCCCCGAACAGGGGGTCCGATGAAGCTTTCTTT.

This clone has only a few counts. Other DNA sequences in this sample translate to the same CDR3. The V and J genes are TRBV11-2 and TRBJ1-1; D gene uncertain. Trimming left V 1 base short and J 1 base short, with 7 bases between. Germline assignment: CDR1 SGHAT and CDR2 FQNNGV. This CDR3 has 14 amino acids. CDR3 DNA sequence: TGTGCCAGCAGCTTAGGAGCCCGGAACACTGAAGCTTTCTTT. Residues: CASSLGARNTEAFF.

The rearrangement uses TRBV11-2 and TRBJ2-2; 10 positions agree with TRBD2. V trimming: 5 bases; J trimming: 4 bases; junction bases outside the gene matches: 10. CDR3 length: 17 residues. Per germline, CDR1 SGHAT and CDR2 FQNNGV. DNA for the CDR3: TGTGCCAGCAGCCCCCCGCCGGGACTAGCGTTCACCGGGGAGCTGTTTTTT. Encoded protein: CASSPPPGLAFTGELFF.

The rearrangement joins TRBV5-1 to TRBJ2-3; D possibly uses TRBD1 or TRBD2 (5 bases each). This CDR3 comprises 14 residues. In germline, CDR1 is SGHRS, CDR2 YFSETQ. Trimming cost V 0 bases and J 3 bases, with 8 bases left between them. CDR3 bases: TGCGCCAGCAGCTTGGACTGGGGGACAGATACGCAGTATTTT. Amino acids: CASSLDWGTDTQYF.

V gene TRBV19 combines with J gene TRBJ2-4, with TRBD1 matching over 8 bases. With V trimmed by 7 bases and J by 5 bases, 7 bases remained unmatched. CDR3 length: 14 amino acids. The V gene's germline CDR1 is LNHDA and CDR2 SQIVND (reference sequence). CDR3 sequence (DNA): TGTGCCAGTAAACAACAGGGGGAAGAAAACATTCAGTACTTC. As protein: CASKQQGEENIQYF.

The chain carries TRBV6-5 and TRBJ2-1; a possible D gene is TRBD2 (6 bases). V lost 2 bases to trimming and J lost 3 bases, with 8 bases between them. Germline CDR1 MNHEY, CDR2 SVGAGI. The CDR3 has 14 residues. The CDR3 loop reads CASSYGRGYNEQFF. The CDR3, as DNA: TGTGCCAGCAGTTACGGGCGGGGCTACAATGAGCAGTTCTTC.

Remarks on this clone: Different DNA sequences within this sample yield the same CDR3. The CDR3 DNA sequence: TGTGCCAGCAGTTTGGACACCGGGGAGCTGTTTTTT. Translated, it gives CASSLDTGELFF. The V and J genes are TRBV28 and TRBJ2-2, with D unclear. Trimming stripped 3 bases from V and 3 bases from J, with 2 bases between. The CDR3 consists of 12 residues. Germline CDR1 is MDHEN and CDR2 is SYDVKM.

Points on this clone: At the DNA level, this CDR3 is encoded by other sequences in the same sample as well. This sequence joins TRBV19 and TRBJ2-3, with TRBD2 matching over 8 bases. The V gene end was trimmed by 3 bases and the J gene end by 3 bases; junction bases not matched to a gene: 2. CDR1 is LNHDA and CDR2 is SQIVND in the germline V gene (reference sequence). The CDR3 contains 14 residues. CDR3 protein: CASSIGGGTDTQYF. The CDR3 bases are TGTGCCAGTAGTATTGGCGGGGGGACAGATACGCAGTATTTT. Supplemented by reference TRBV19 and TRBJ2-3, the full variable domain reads DGGITQSPKYLFRKEGQNVTLSCEQNLNHDAMYWYRQDPGQGLRLIYYSQIVNDFQKGDIAEGYSVSREKKESFPLTVTSAQKNPTAFYLCASSIGGGTDTQYFGPGTRLTVL.

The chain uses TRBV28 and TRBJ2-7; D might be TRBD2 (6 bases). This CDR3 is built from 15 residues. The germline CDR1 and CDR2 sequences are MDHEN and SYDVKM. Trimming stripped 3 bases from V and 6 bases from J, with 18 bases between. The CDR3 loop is CASSLGGRIRSEQYF. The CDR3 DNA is TGTGCCAGCAGTTTGGGGGGTCGTATAAGGTCCGAGCAGTACTTC.

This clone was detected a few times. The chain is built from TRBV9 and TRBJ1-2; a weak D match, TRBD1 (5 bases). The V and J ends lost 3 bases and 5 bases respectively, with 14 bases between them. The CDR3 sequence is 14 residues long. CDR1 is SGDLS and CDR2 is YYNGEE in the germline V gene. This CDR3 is CASSAVGAAYGYTF. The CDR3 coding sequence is TGTGCCAGCAGCGCCGTCGGGGCAGCTTATGGCTACACCTTC.

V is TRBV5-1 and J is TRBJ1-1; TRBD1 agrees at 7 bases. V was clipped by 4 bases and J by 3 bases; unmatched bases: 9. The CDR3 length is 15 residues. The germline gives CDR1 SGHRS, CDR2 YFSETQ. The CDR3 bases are TGCGCCAGCAGCCTGACAGGGTTAGGGGACACTGAAGCTTTCTTT. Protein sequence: CASSLTGLGDTEAFF.

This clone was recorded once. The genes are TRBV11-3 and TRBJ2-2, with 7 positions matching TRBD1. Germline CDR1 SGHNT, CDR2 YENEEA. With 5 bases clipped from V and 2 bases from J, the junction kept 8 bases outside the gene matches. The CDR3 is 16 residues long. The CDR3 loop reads CASSPSGTANTGELFF. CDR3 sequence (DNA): TGTGCCAGCAGCCCCTCCGGGACAGCAAACACCGGGGAGCTGTTTTTT.

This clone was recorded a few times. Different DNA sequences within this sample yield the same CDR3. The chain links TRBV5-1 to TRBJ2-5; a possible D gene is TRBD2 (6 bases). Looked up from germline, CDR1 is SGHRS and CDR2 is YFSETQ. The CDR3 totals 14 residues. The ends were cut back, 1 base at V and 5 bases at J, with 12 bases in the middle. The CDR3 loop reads CASSLLRGRETQYF. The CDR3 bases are TGCGCCAGCAGCTTGCTGCGGGGACGGGAGACCCAGTACTTC.

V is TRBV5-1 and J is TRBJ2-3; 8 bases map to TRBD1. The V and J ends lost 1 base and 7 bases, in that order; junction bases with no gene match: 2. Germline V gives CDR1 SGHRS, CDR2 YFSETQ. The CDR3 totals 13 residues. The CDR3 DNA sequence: TGCGCCAGCAGCTTGCAGGGGGCATATACGCAGTATTTT. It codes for CASSLQGAYTQYF.

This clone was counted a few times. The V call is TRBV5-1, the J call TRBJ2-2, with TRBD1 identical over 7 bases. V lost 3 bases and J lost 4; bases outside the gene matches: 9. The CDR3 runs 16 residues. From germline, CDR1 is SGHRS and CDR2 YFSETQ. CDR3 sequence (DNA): TGCGCCAGCAGCTATCGCCGGGACAGTTCCACCGGGGAGCTGTTTTTT. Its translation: CASSYRRDSSTGELFF.

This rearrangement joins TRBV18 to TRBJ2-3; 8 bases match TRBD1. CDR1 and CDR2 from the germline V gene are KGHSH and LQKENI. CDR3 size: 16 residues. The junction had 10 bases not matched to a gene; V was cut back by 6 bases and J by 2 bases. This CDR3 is CASSLGRTGFTDTQYF. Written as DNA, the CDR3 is TGTGCCAGCTCCCTCGGACGGACAGGGTTCACAGATACGCAGTATTTT. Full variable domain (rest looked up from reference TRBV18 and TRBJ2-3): NAGVMQNPRHLVRRRGQEARLRCSPMKGHSHVYWYRQLPEEGLKFMVYLQKENIIDESGMPKERFSAEFPKEGPSILRIQQVVRGDSAAYFCASSLGRTGFTDTQYFGPGTRLTVL.

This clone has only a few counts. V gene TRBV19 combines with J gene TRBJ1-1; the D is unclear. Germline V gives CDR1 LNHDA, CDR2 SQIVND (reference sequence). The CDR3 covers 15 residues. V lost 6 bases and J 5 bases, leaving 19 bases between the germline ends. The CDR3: CASSPQVGPRTEAFF. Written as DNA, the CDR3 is TGTGCCAGTAGCCCTCAGGTGGGCCCGCGGACTGAAGCTTTCTTT.

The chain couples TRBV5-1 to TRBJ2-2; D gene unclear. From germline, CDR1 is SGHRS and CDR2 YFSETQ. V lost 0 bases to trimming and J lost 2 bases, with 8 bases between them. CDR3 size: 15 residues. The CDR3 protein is CASSLVALNTGELFF. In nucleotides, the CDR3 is TGCGCCAGCAGCTTGGTGGCTCTTAACACCGGGGAGCTGTTTTTT. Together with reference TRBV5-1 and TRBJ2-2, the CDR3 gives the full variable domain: KAGVTQTPRYLIKTRGQQVTLSCSPISGHRSVSWYQQTPGQGLQFLFEYFSETQRNKGNFPGRFSGRQFSNSRSEMNVSTLELGDSALYLCASSLVALNTGELFFGEGSRLTVL.

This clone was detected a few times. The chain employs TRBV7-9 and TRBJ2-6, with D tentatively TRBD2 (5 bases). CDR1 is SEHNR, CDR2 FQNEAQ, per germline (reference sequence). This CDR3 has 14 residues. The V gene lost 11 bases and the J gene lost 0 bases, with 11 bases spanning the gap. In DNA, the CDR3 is TGTGCCCTAAGAGGGAGCTCTGGGGCCAACGTCCTGACTTTC. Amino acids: CALRGSSGANVLTF.

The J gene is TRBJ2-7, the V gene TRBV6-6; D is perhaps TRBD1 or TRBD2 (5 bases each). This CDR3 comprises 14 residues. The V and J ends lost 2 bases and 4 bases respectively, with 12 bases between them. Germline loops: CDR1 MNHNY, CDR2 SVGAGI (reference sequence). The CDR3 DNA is TGTGCCAGCAGTTACGCAGGGACCTCGTACGAGCAGTACTTC. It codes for CASSYAGTSYEQYF.

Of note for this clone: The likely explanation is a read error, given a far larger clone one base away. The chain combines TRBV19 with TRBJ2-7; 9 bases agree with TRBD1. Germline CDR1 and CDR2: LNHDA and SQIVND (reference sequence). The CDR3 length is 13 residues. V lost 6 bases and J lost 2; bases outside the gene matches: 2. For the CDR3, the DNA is TGTGCCAGTAGGGGACAGGGTACCTACGAGCAGTACTTC. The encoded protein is CASRGQGTYEQYF. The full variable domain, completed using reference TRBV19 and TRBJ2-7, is DGGITQSPKYLFRKEGQNVTLSCEQNLNHDAMYWYRQDPGQGLRLIYYSQIVNDFQKGDIAEGYSVSREKKESFPLTVTSAQKNPTAFYLCASRGQGTYEQYFGPGTRLTVT.

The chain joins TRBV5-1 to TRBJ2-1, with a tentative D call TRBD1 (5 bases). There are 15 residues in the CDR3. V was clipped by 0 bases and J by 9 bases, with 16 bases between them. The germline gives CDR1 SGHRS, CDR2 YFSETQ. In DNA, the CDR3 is TGCGCCAGCAGCTTGGATACTCAGGGTATCGGTGAGCAGTTCTTC. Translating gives CASSLDTQGIGEQFF.

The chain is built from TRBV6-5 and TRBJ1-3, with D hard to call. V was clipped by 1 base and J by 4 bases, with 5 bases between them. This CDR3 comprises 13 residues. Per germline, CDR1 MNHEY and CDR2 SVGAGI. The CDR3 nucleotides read TGTGCCAGCAGTTACTATGCAGGAAACACCATATATTTT. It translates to CASSYYAGNTIYF.